The entry below describes one T cell receptor beta chain. As yet, its antigen is unknown. This specimen comes from a study of blood T cells in healthy people across ages. The second PCR ran roughly 6 to 12 cycles with a sample-barcoded 5' primer and J-beta primers. Every sample gave at least 2.5 million paired-end reads containing CDR3. MiXCR, applied by TCRdb to the 5' RACE reads, yields one record per CDR3 protein. The sample records 1,500,000 or so distinct CDR3 sequences, 55% to 75% being singletons. RNA extraction gave at least 5 micrograms of total RNA per sample. Study-level findings and limits: Among T cells, TCR beta diversity per million cells dropped roughly linearly as age rose.

This TCR came from a man aged 18 to 29 in good health. Material: blood.

The CDR3 region is CASSLVGYNYGYTF. CDR3 sequence (DNA): TGTGCCAGCAGCTTGGTGGGTTATAACTATGGCTACACCTTC. This chain links TRBV5-6 with TRBJ1-2; D is ambiguous. Germline V CDR1 and CDR2: SGHDT, YYEEEE. The CDR3 sequence is 14 residues long. V was trimmed by 0 bases and J by 1 base, leaving 7 bases between them. Together with reference TRBV5-6 and TRBJ1-2, the CDR3 gives the full variable domain: DAGVTQSPTHLIKTRGQQVTLRCSPKSGHDTVSWYQQALGQGPQFIFQYYEEEERQRGNFPDRFSGHQFPNYSSELNVNALLLGDSALYLCASSLVGYNYGYTFGSGTRLTVV.